The sequence of this T cell receptor (beta chain) was determined in a study of shared clonotypes between healthy human individuals. Study-level points and caveats: Tissue TCR repertoires likely differ from these blood-only repertoires.

Selected positively for CCR7 and CD45RO-negative, naive CD8 cells excluded terminally differentiated effector memory CD45RA+ cells. With regard to this clone: Its specificity is unknown.

CDR1 LNHDA and CDR2 SQIVND come from the germline V gene (reference sequence). CDR3 length: 14 amino acids. The V end lost 5 bases, the J end lost 0 bases, and 10 bases lay between the germline ends. The deep-level immunoSEQ assay was used. Several immunoSEQ plates held equal portions of the genomic DNA taken from each subset. TCRdb keeps only in-frame clones here, not all; method: immunoSEQ multiplex PCR. The sample shows about 2 million clones, approximately 94% of them seen only once. The rearrangement links TRBV19 to TRBJ1-1; no clear D. The source is a man between 18 and 29 years old in good health. Sequencing input: naive CD8+ T cells sorted from blood. The CDR3 is CASSLLGMNTEAFF. Written as DNA, the CDR3 is TGTGCCAGTAGTCTGTTAGGGATGAACACTGAAGCTTTCTTT. Using reference TRBV19 and TRBJ1-1 for the parts outside the CDR3, the full variable domain is DGGITQSPKYLFRKEGQNVTLSCEQNLNHDAMYWYRQDPGQGLRLIYYSQIVNDFQKGDIAEGYSVSREKKESFPLTVTSAQKNPTAFYLCASSLLGMNTEAFFGQGTRLTVV.